The entry below gives a single TCR beta chain sequence along with its context. Its target is unknown. This specimen comes from a study of regulatory T cells in long-lasting Graves disease. Library construction for TCR beta used iRepertoire HTBI primers and Arm-PCR of CDR3 regions. MiXCR, applied by TCRdb to the multiplex PCR reads, yields one record per CDR3 protein. Of hundreds of thousands of distinct CDR3 sequences in the sample, around 30% were seen once. Study results and limitations: The persistent group shared 2,500 to 3,000 public clonotypes, more than the 850 to 1,000 shared by new patients.

Noted time point: persistent/refractory GD, antithyroid drugs over 5 years with positive TRAb. TCR sequences were obtained from RNA taken from PBMCs. The germline V gene has CDR1 LNHNV and CDR2 YYDKDF (reference sequence). The V and J ends lost 11 bases and 5 bases respectively, with 7 bases between them. The CDR3 is 10 amino acids. This material consisted of peripheral blood mononuclear cells (PBMCs), taken when the disease was refractory, from a patient treated with antithyroid drugs. This chain connects TRBV15 to TRBJ1-5, with D hard to call. This sequence was found in a female donor with Graves disease. DNA of the CDR3: TGTGCCGCCCATTATCAGCCCCAGCATTTT. It specifies CAAHYQPQHF.